This record covers a single T cell receptor beta chain. Antigen unknown. Germline values: CDR1 MDHEN, CDR2 SYDVKM. The V end lost 7 bases, the J end lost 7 bases, and 16 bases lay between the germline ends. The CDR3 is 13 residues long. CD8 cells classed as naive were CD45RO-negative and positively selected for CCR7, excluding terminally differentiated effector memory CD45RA+ cells. The data belong to a study of shared clonotypes between healthy human individuals. Study-level background: A couple of female and a few male donors aged 18 to 49 were enrolled.

Whole-study findings and limits: An expected dependence of interdonor clonotype sharing on sequencing depth was noted. Shared clonotypes: about 4.6% naive CD4, 3% to 3.5% naive CD8, 2.3% memory CD4, about 0.41% memory CD8.

Deep was the level at which the assay was run. Clones were read by immunoSEQ multiplex PCR, and TCRdb kept only the in-frame ones, dropping some. The sample shows over 2,000,000 clones, roughly 95% of them seen only once. Sample: naive CD8+ T cells from PBMCs. This clonotype was obtained from a young man in good health. Some clones in this sample may be carry-over from other donors' samples. The rearrangement joins TRBV28 to TRBJ1-1, with D unclear. CDR3 sequence reads: CASTFSRGIEAFF. DNA for the CDR3: TGTGCCAGCACCTTTTCGAGAGGGATTGAAGCTTTCTTT.